The 15 T cell receptor beta chains reported below all come from one sample, sequenced in a study of blood T cell repertoires in COVID-19. The data were produced by immunoSEQ multiplex PCR, yet TCRdb's version contains in-frame clones alone and is incomplete. The sample yields more than 90,000 clones, approximately 80% seen once. The sequenced sample consisted of peripheral blood. The receptors were gathered from a human donor in a cohort sampled during active COVID-19.

V is TRBV2 and J is TRBJ2-5; tentative D call: TRBD1 (6 bases). Germline V CDR1 and CDR2: SNHLY, FYNNEI. Deletions cut 4 bases from V and 7 bases from J, with 19 bases between. This CDR3 has 15 residues. The CDR3 is CASSVGQPEEVTQYF. The CDR3, as DNA: TGTGCCAGCAGTGTAGGACAGCCGGAGGAGGTGACCCAGTACTTC.

The rearrangement links TRBV20-1 to TRBJ2-3; D is perhaps TRBD1 (5 bases). The V end lost 3 bases, the J end lost 6 bases, and 7 bases lay between the germline ends. Germline V gene sequence: CDR1 DFQATT, CDR2 SNEGSKA (reference sequence). The CDR3 loop spans 11 amino acids. The DNA of the CDR3 is TGCAGTGCTAGTAAGGGGGATACGCAGTATTTT. Protein product: CSASKGDTQYF.

Details on this clone: The same CDR3 can be traced to other DNA sequences in this sample. The chain recombines TRBV3-1 (or the pseudogene TRBV3-2) with TRBJ2-3; TRBD2 aligns across 12 bases. Germline trimming cut 1 base from V and 1 base from J; bases unmatched to any gene: 0. The CDR3 is made up of 16 amino acids. CDR1 is LGHDT, CDR2 YNNKEL, per germline (reference sequence). Here the CDR3 reads CASSQGLAGGTDTQYF. The CDR3 DNA reads TGTGCCAGCAGCCAAGGACTAGCGGGGGGCACAGATACGCAGTATTTT.

This clone was recorded once. V and J are TRBV5-1 and TRBJ2-1, with D possibly TRBD2 on 7 matching bases. Deletions cut 4 bases from V and 2 bases from J, with 16 bases between. Per the germline V gene, CDR1 is SGHRS and CDR2 is YFSETQ. The CDR3 length is 16 residues. The CDR3 nucleotides are TGCGCCAGCAGCAAGCGCGGGGGCCCCACCTACAATGAGCAGTTCTTC. This gives the protein CASSKRGGPTYNEQFF.

This clone was recorded only once. This sequence joins TRBV7-2 and TRBJ2-2; 8 bases agree with TRBD1. V shed 4 bases, J shed 6 bases, and the junction held 7 bases outside the gene matches. The germline V gene encodes CDR1 SGHTA and CDR2 FQGNSA. The CDR3 extends over 15 amino acids. CDR3 DNA: TGTGCCAGCAGCTATCCACGGACAGGGTCCGGGGAGCTGTTTTTT. Translation: CASSYPRTGSGELFF.

The chain joins TRBV3-1 (or the pseudogene TRBV3-2) to TRBJ1-6; D gene unclear. This CDR3 comprises 15 residues. V lost 6 bases, J lost 7 bases, and 16 bases lay in between. From germline, CDR1 is LGHDT and CDR2 YNNKEL (reference sequence). CDR3 protein: CASSNLFQVNSPLHF. Written as DNA, the CDR3 is TGTGCCAGCAGTAACCTCTTCCAGGTAAATTCACCCCTCCACTTT.

This clone occurred once. The chain couples TRBV12-3 or TRBV12-4 to TRBJ2-3; D is uncertain. This CDR3 contains 12 residues. Between the trimmed V and J ends, which lost 3 bases and 4 bases, there was a span of 5 bases. The CDR3 loop reads CASSFVADTQYF. DNA for the CDR3: TGTGCCAGCAGTTTCGTCGCAGATACGCAGTATTTT.

A few counts support this clone. The genes are TRBV18 and TRBJ2-7, with 9 bases fitting TRBD1. This CDR3 region has 16 residues. Germline trimming cut 2 bases from V and 3 bases from J; bases unmatched to any gene: 8. Germline V gene lookup returns CDR1 KGHSH and CDR2 LQKENI. The CDR3 DNA follows: TGTGCCAGCTCACCAGCCTTGGGACAGGGAAACTACGAGCAGTACTTC. Translated, it gives CASSPALGQGNYEQYF.

The rearrangement joins TRBV9 to TRBJ1-1, with D hard to call. CDR1 and CDR2 (germline): SGDLS, YYNGEE. The CDR3 has 13 residues. Trimming removed 3 bases from V and 0 bases from J, with 6 bases in between. The CDR3 is CASSGGVNTEAFF. The CDR3 DNA follows: TGTGCCAGCAGCGGCGGGGTGAACACTGAAGCTTTCTTT.

The rearrangement links TRBV6-5 to TRBJ1-4, with 7 nucleotides matching TRBD1. There are 14 residues in the CDR3. Germline CDR1 is MNHEY and CDR2 is SVGAGI. V lost 6 bases to trimming and J lost 3 bases; unmatched junction nucleotides: 4. For the CDR3, the DNA is TGTGCCAGCAGGGAGACAGGGCCTAATGAAAAACTGTTTTTT. It translates to CASRETGPNEKLFF.

This clone was picked up a small number of times. This sample also contains other DNA sequences that code for the same CDR3. This rearrangement joins TRBV11-2 to TRBJ1-1; 7 nucleotides line up with TRBD1. From germline, CDR1 is SGHAT and CDR2 FQNNGV. The CDR3 length is 15 residues. J lost 0 bases, V lost 5 bases, and 6 bases had no gene match. CDR3 sequence: CASSPRQGMNTEAFF. The CDR3 DNA follows: TGTGCCAGCAGCCCTCGACAGGGTATGAACACTGAAGCTTTCTTT.

V gene TRBV18 combines with J gene TRBJ2-5; D possibly corresponds to TRBD1 (5 bases). Trimming removed 5 bases from V and 2 bases from J, with 12 bases in between. The CDR3 has 14 residues. Looked up from germline, CDR1 is KGHSH and CDR2 is LQKENI. The CDR3 spells CASSYPTGQETQYF. The CDR3 region has the DNA TGTGCCAGCTCATATCCTACAGGTCAAGAGACCCAGTACTTC. Filled out from reference TRBV18 and TRBJ2-5, the complete variable domain reads NAGVMQNPRHLVRRRGQEARLRCSPMKGHSHVYWYRQLPEEGLKFMVYLQKENIIDESGMPKERFSAEFPKEGPSILRIQQVVRGDSAAYFCASSYPTGQETQYFGPGTRLLVL.

The rearrangement links TRBV6-5 to TRBJ2-7, with 8 bases lining up with TRBD2. This CDR3 has 14 amino acids. The V gene end was trimmed by 6 bases and the J gene end by 2 bases; junction bases not matched to a gene: 6. Per germline, CDR1 MNHEY and CDR2 SVGAGI. The CDR3 nucleotides are TGTGCCAGCAGGGCGGGGGGCGCCCCCTACGAGCAGTACTTC. Translation: CASRAGGAPYEQYF.

This clone was detected a few times. This chain uses TRBV6-5 with TRBJ1-1; no clear D. This CDR3 comprises 14 residues. Between the trimmed V and J ends, which lost 3 bases and 0 bases, there was a span of 8 bases. CDR1 and CDR2 from the germline V gene are MNHEY and SVGAGI. The CDR3 here is CASSYSDMNTEAFF. The CDR3 DNA is TGTGCCAGCAGTTATAGTGATATGAACACTGAAGCTTTCTTT.

This chain uses TRBV4-1 with TRBJ1-5, with unresolved D. This CDR3 is built from 16 residues. The germline V gene encodes CDR1 MGHRA and CDR2 YSYEKL. The V and J ends lost 0 bases and 6 bases respectively, with 15 bases between them. CDR3 loop: CASSQEESSGSQPQHF. As DNA, the CDR3 is TGCGCCAGCAGCCAAGAAGAATCGAGTGGGAGTCAGCCCCAGCATTTT.